The clone carrying this T cell receptor (beta chain) was seen only a few times. The V end was cut by 7 bases, the J end by 8 bases, with 17 bases between. The CDR3 contains 13 residues. In germline, CDR1 is LNHDA, CDR2 SQIVND (reference sequence). Generated by immunoSEQ multiplex PCR, the TCRdb table keeps only in-frame clones and is missing some. The sample has roughly 140,000 clones, 85% to 90% seen once. The sample is drawn from a study of blood T cell repertoires in COVID-19. Overall study context: Italy, Spain and the United States were the sources of the convalescent and acute COVID-19 samples.

What was sequenced was peripheral blood. The genes are TRBV19 and TRBJ1-1; a possible D gene is TRBD1 (5 bases). The origin of this receptor is a woman aged 35 to 49 with acute or convalescent COVID-19. This chain's CDR3 is CASKFKDTLEAFF. Here the CDR3 DNA reads TGTGCCAGTAAATTCAAGGACACCCTAGAAGCTTTCTTT. Full variable domain (remainder filled in from reference TRBV19 and TRBJ1-1): DGGITQSPKYLFRKEGQNVTLSCEQNLNHDAMYWYRQDPGQGLRLIYYSQIVNDFQKGDIAEGYSVSREKKESFPLTVTSAQKNPTAFYLCASKFKDTLEAFFGQGTRLTVV.